This entry features one T cell receptor beta chain sequence. Its antigen is still unknown. Looked up from germline, CDR1 is SGHRS and CDR2 is YFSETQ. The germline V and J ends were trimmed by 2 bases and 8 bases, with 14 bases remaining between them. The CDR3 extends over 15 amino acids. This entry is derived from a study of cytomegalovirus exposure and HLA in healthy donors. Overall study findings and caveats: Reports credit the classifier with highly specific, highly sensitive diagnosis of cytomegalovirus status. It was 150 to 200 TCR beta chains that were listed as cytomegalovirus-associated. A later analysis found first-cohort TCR clusters tended to co-occur in the 90 to 150 validation repertoires.

The validation cohort, a group of under 150 subjects, included the donors and was separate from the approximately 670-subject first cohort. Produced via immunoSEQ multiplex PCR; TCRdb's table is partial and in-frame only. Of some 130,000 clones in the sample, about 91% were seen once. The sequencing sample was made of PBMCs. The V gene is TRBV5-1, the J gene TRBJ1-6; tentatively, D is TRBD1 (6 bases). The clonotype comes from a woman between 18 and 29 years old in good health and CMV-seronegative. CDR3 sequence (DNA): TGCGCCAGCAGCTTACTCACAGGGTCCGATTCACCCCTCCACTTT. Translation gives CASSLLTGSDSPLHF.